This T cell receptor (beta chain) originates from a study of T cell clusters in autoimmune cytopenias (dated by TCRdb to between 2018 and 2021). As for the study more broadly: Of the 40 or so healthy donor controls, 22 were female, and the group had a mean age of approximately 55 years and a median age of about 60 years. For primary cytopenia, the controls were about 26 age-matched healthy donors, and for secondary cytopenia, the controls were about 13 age-matched CLL patients. Autoimmune hepatitis repertoires were compared with those of approximately 22 age- and sex-matched healthy donors. Peripheral blood TRB and IGH repertoires were sequenced in autoimmune cytopenia patients at active disease and during treatment follow-up, alongside healthy, CLL and autoimmune hepatitis controls. The goal of the study was to determine whether autoimmune cytopenia patients have a disease-specific immune repertoire signature that could serve as a blood-based biomarker. TRB sequencing reached a median depth of around 50,000 reads per sample and yielded a median of about 2,500 distinct TRB clonotypes per sample.

Taken from the germline V gene (reference sequence), the CDR1 and CDR2 loops are GTSNPN and SVGIG. The CDR3 goes from the cysteine to the phenylalanine over 15 residues. This entry has no DNA. TRB rearrangements were amplified by multiplex PCR using a touch-down protocol with TRB-A and TRB-B primer pools mixed in one tube. Two consecutive PCR reactions with Phusion HS II polymerase added Illumina adapters and sample indices to the amplicons. After gel purification with the NucleoSpin Gel and PCR Clean-up kit, the amplicons were quantified by Qubit and checked for quality on an Agilent 2100 Bioanalyzer. Libraries were sequenced on an Illumina MiSeq using 600-cycle, single-indexed, paired-end runs. The authors processed their data as follows. Alignment and assembly of TRB reads were performed with MiXCR version 2.1.12 and the default MiXCR reference library. A clone was defined by each unique CDR3 nucleotide sequence, and the analysis included only productive sequences with two or more reads. Alpha-parameterized diversity profiles (alpha 0 to 5), including the Shannon (alpha 1) and Simpson (alpha 2) indices, were computed with an R script to assess repertoire diversity. Combinatorial TRB VJ usage was computed with the tcR package and compared between cohorts by principal component analysis with ade4. GLIPH clustering of TCRbeta CDR3s was carried out on cohort pairs matched by age and read depth, and cluster frequencies were compared by Wilcoxon test. TCRdb reprocessed the reads, and each CDR3 protein sequence is entered once, without DNA. For this entry, the V and J calls and clone size follow TCRdb and not the study's own pipeline. The sample's table covers approximately 15,000 distinct CDR3 sequences. The leading ten clones occupy 3.5% to 4.5% of the sample.

TRB amplification used about 250 ng of peripheral blood genomic DNA, some 38,000 genome equivalents, per sample. Based on frequency, this clonotype is considered medium-sized (0.01 to 0.1%); no count was recorded. Its antigen has not been determined. Overall study outcomes, separate from this receptor: Compared with active autoimmune hepatitis patients, healthy donors had almost three times as many exclusive TRB clusters, a finding consistent with an autoimmunity-wide signature. A lack of physiological T cell clusters in primary autoimmune cytopenia patients was suggested by GLIPH, as 51 clusters were found to be exclusive to healthy donors versus approximately 17 exclusive to patients. The T cell clusters were defined only in silico, and the functional role of the clusters still needed to be validated experimentally. The cluster-lack signature was not seen for secondary cytopenia versus CLL, apparently masked by the dominant lymphoma-associated repertoire. TRB repertoire shifts, with less even repertoires in secondary cytopenia and CLL, mostly reflected lymphoma bias rather than autoimmunity.

In addition, the sample was reused for a study of T cell repertoires in aging, cancer and after chemotherapy. The second study's authors report: Donors spanned six age groups from 30 or younger to 70 or older, with at least three individuals per group. Healthy donor control TCR repertoires were recorded over several months to years and showed clear clonal overlap across re-sampling. In total, the full dataset held 10 million or so TCR reads. Compared with age-matched healthy donors, untreated patients with hematological or solid cancers had significantly lower TCR diversity and higher clonality in blood. In healthy donors, the decline in TCR diversity with age was mainly due to loss of richness, whereas in cancer patients loss of evenness also played a role. Median generation probability increased over the chemotherapy interval in both cancer cohorts, suggesting repertoire reconstitution through rebound thymic output. The authors noted that the repertoire data do not allow conclusions about immunological memory after chemotherapy. To examine immunoaging and T cell reconstitution after chemotherapy, the study profiled TCR beta repertoires in peripheral blood from healthy donors and cancer patients. A cohort of under 250 cancer patients (roughly 90 with hematological and some 120 with solid cancers) was assembled, and approximately 99 healthy donors were included as a reference group. TRB sequences were processed with MiXCR versions 2.12 and 3.0.5. Repertoire metrics included Shannon diversity, evenness, clonality (one minus evenness), and alpha-parameterized diversity profiles from alpha 0 to 5. The IGoR algorithm was used to calculate generation probabilities of clones in the paired pre- and post-chemotherapy samples.

The source is a human donor in good health. This chain joins TRBV30 to TRBJ2-6; lacking DNA, the TRBD1 call made by TCRdb goes unchecked. Input material: peripheral blood. CDR3 reads: CAWSGGTVGANVLTF.